This T cell receptor beta chain was sequenced during a study of blood T cells in healthy people across ages. Whole-study results and caveats: Per-million-T-cell TCR beta diversity fell roughly linearly with age. Higher diversity and more naive CD4+ cells were features of long-lived donors, compared to aged donors.

For the second PCR, which ran for about 6 to 11 cycles, a sample-barcoded 5' primer and a J-beta primer mix were used. TCRdb reanalysed the 5' RACE reads using MiXCR and keeps one entry per CDR3 protein. Among 1.5 million to 2 million distinct CDR3 sequences, roughly 50% were seen once, and the ten largest hold about 2.1%. On this clonotype itself: Antigen specificity is unknown.

The CDR3 contains 19 residues. CDR1 and CDR2 (germline): DFQATT, SNEGSKA (reference sequence). V lost 0 bases, J lost 13 bases, and 25 bases stayed unmatched. The sequenced sample consisted of blood. The receptor was isolated from a woman in her forties in good health. The chain joins TRBV20-1 to TRBJ2-1; 9 bases fit TRBD2. The CDR3 DNA is TGCAGTGCTAGAGAGTTCGTGGGTAGCGGGGGATCGGGAGGGGAGACCCAGTTCTTC. As protein: CSAREFVGSGGSGGETQFF.